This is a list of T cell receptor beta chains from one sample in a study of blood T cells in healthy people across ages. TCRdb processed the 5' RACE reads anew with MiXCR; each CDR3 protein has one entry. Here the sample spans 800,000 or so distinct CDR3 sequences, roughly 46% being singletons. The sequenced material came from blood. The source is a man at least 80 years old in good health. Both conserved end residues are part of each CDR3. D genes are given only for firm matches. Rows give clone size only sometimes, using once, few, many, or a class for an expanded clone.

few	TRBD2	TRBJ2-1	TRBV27	TGTGCCAGCAGTGCAACCGGGACTAGCGGGTTCGAAAGCTCCTACAATGAGCAGTTCTTC	CASSATGTSGFESSYNEQFF
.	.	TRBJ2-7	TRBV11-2	TGTGCCAGCAGCCAGAAATTGCAGGGGCACGAGCAGTACTTC	CASSQKLQGHEQYF
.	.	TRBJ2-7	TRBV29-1	TGCAGCGTTGGAGTTAGATACGAGCAGTACTTC	CSVGVRYEQYF
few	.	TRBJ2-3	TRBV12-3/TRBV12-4	TGTGCCAGCAGTTTTTATAGGGGCAGGGCGGAAGATACGCAGTATTTT	CASSFYRGRAEDTQYF
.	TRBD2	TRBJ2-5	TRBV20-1	TGCAGTGCTAGGGGACTAGCGGGATACCAGTACTTC	CSARGLAGYQYF
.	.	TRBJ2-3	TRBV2	TGTGCCAGCAGTGGACCCGCATCCAGGGACGATACGCAGTATTTT	CASSGPASRDDTQYF
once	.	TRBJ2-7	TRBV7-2	TGTGCCAGCAGCCCAATCCCGTCCGACGGGCAGTACTTC	CASSPIPSDGQYF
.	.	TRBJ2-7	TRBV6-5	TGTGCCAGCAGTTCTCCGGGACGGGCACCCTACGAGCAGTACTTC	CASSSPGRAPYEQYF
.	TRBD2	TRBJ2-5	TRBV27	TGTGCCAGCAGTCCGGTAGCGGGAGGAAAACAAGAGACCCAGTACTTC	CASSPVAGGKQETQYF
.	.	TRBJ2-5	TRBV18	TGTGCCAGCTCACCTCAGGGGGGTGGCGAAGAGACCCAGTACTTC	CASSPQGGGEETQYF
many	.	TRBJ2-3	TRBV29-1	TGCAGCGTGGTTAAGGACCCTACGGATACGCAGTATTTT	CSVVKDPTDTQYF
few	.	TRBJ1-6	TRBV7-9	TGTGCCAGCAGCCTACAGGGTAAAGGTTCACCCCTCCACTTT	CASSLQGKGSPLHF
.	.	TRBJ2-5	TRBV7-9	TGTGCCAGCAGCCAAGAGACCGCGGAGCAGTACTTC	CASSQETAEQYF
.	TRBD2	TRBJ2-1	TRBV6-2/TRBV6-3	TGTGCCAGCAGGCCTCCAACGGGACTAAATAACAATGAGCAGTTCTTC	CASRPPTGLNNNEQFF
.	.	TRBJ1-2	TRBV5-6	TGTGCCAGCAGCGAGTACGGACGGAACTATGGCTACACCTTC	CASSEYGRNYGYTF
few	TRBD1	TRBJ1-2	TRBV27	TGTGCCAGCAGCTCGGGACAGGGGAACCATGGCTACACCTTC	CASSSGQGNHGYTF
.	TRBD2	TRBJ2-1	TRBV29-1	TGCAGCGTCGCCGGGACTAGCGGATACGAGCAGTTCTTC	CSVAGTSGYEQFF
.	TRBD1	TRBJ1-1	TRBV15	TGTGCCACCGGCAGACCAGCGACAGGGAGTACTACTTTCTTT	CATGRPATGSTTFF
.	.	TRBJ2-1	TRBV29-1	TGCAGCGTTGAACCCGGGGCTCACAATGAGCAGTTCTTC	CSVEPGAHNEQFF
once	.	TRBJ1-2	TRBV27	TGTGCCAGCAGTTTATCGAGAACCGCGAGTGGCTACACCTTC	CASSLSRTASGYTF
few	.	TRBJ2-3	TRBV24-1	TGTGCCACCAGTGTAAAAGATACGCAGTATTTT	CATSVKDTQYF
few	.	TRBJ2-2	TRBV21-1	TGTGCCATCCTCAAGACCGCGAACACCGGGGAGCTGTTTTTT	CAILKTANTGELFF
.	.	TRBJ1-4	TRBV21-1	TGTGCCGGAGATGACAGGGAGAATCTCAGTTGGGAAAAACTGTTTTTT	CAGDDRENLSWEKLFF
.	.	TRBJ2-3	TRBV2	TGTGCCAGCAGTGGGGACGGAGGGGGCCCGCAGTATTTT	CASSGDGGGPQYF